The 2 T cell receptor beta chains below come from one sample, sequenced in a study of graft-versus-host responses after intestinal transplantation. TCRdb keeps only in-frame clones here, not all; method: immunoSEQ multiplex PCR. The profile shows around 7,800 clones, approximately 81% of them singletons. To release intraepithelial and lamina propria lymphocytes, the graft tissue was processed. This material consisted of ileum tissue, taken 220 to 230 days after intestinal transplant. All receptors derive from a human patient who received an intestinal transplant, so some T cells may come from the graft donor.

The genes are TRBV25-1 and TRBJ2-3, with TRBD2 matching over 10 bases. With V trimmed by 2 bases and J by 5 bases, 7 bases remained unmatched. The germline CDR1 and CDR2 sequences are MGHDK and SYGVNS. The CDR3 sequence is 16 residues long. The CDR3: CASSEGSGGPGDTQYF. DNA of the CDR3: TGTGCCAGCAGTGAAGGTAGCGGGGGGCCAGGAGATACGCAGTATTTT.

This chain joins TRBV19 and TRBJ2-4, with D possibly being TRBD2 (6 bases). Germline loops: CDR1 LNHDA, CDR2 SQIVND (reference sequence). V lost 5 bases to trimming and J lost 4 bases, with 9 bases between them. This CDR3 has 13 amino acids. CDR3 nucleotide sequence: TGTGCCAGTAGTTTTGCGGGAAAAAACATTCAGTACTTC. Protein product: CASSFAGKNIQYF.